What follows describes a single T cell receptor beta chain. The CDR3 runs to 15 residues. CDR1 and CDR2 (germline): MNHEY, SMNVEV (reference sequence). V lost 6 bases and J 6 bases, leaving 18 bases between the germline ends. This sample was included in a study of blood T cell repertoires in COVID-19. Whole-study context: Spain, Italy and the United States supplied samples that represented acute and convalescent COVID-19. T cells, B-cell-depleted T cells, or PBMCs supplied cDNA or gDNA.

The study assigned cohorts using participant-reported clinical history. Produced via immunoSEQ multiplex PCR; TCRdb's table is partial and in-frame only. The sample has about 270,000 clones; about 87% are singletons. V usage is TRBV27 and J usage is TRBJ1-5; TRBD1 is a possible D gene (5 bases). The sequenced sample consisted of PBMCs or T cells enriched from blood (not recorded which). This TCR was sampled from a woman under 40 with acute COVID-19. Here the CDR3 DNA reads TGTGCCAGCAGCCATGGGACGGGGAGGCGTCAGCCCCAGCATTTT. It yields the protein CASSHGTGRRQPQHF.